This T cell receptor (beta chain) was profiled in a study of T cells expressing NK-cell markers. In the study overall: Sorted T-cell subsets CD3+CD56+NKG2C+, CD3+CD56+NKG2C- and CD3+CD56-NKG2C+ were TCR beta-sequenced.

After re-calling the 5' RACE reads, TCRdb lists one entry per CDR3 protein, DNA absent. In all, the sample yields approximately 460,000 distinct CDR3 sequences. This TCR derives from a woman between 18 and 70 years old in good health. Sequencing was carried out using blood T cells: a sorted CD56 or NKG2C T cell subset, CD4+ or CD8+ T cells, or bulk PBMC T cells (not recorded which).

Here the CDR3 reads CASSLLVRVYGYTF. The V and J genes are TRBV12-3 or TRBV12-4 and TRBJ1-2; TCRdb indicates TRBD1, and absent DNA this call remains unverified. This CDR3 comprises 14 residues.